This record covers a single TCR beta chain. Its antigen is not identified. This record belongs to a study of Ad26.COV2.S vaccination and SARS-CoV-2 variants. On the study more broadly: This donor came from the COV1001 trial of Ad26.COV2.S. Into the muscle, Ad26.COV2.S was dosed once or twice, 56 days apart. Study results and caveats: There was a possibility that the TCR breadth and depth analyses underestimated total T cell responses.

The germline V gene encodes CDR1 SGHVS and CDR2 FQNEAQ. The CDR3 is 15 residues long. V gave up 2 bases and J gave up 2 bases, with 9 bases separating them. Treatment meaning: around 19 received Ad26.COV2.S at low or high dose, single or two shots; 5 received placebo; per-sample allocation not given. All samples were drawn on day 63, counting from the first vaccine or placebo injection. This table comes from immunoSEQ multiplex PCR, and its TCRdb copy is limited to in-frame clones, with some not included. The sample has hundreds of thousands of clones; 75% to 90% are singletons. The gene calls are TRBV7-8 and TRBJ2-2, with a tentative D call TRBD1 (6 bases). The specimen comprised peripheral blood, sampled in a trial of Ad26.COV2.S vaccine versus placebo. This receptor was identified in a person aged 18 to 59 who received the Ad26.COV2.S COVID-19 vaccine or a placebo. In DNA form, the CDR3 reads TGTGCCAGCAGCTTACCGGGACACAACACCGGGGAGCTGTTTTTT. Its protein is CASSLPGHNTGELFF.